The 6 T cell receptor beta chains below come from one sample, sequenced in a study of Graves' ophthalmopathy and Graves' hyperthyroidism. Amplifying from RNA transcripts, the study obtained TCR beta CDR3 regions. The first round was an RT-PCR with HTBI primers, and the second round was a multiplex PCR. TCRdb re-analysed the multiplex PCR reads in MiXCR, keeping a single row per CDR3 protein. The data hold roughly 400,000 distinct CDR3 sequences, with 17% observed a single time. Sequences were obtained from peripheral blood. The origin of the receptors is an adult woman with stable Graves' hyperthyroidism.

This clonotype was detected ten times or more. The chain uses TRBV6-5 and TRBJ1-6; 7 bases fit TRBD1. Looked up from germline, CDR1 is MNHEY and CDR2 is SVGAGI. V gave up 5 bases and J gave up 6 bases; unmatched junction bases: 7. The CDR3 loop spans 15 amino acids. The CDR3 loop reads CASSPTTGSNSPLHF. The CDR3, as DNA: TGTGCCAGCAGTCCTACGACAGGGAGTAATTCACCCCTCCACTTT.

J is TRBJ2-5 and V is TRBV3-1; D possibly matches TRBD1 or TRBD2 (5 bases each). V shed 5 bases and J shed 2 bases, with 15 bases lying between them. The CDR3 loop spans 15 amino acids. Per the germline V gene, CDR1 is LGHDT and CDR2 is YNNKEL (reference sequence). The CDR3 sequence: CASSSLGVRQETQYF. The CDR3 DNA reads TGTGCCAGCAGCTCCTTGGGGGTACGTCAAGAGACCCAGTACTTC.

This clonotype was counted at least ten times. The V call is TRBV7-9, the J call TRBJ1-5; no clear D. V shed 0 bases and J shed 5 bases, with 5 bases lying between them. The CDR3 totals 13 residues. Germline lookup yields CDR1 SEHNR and CDR2 FQNEAQ (reference sequence). The CDR3 here is CASSLAGHQPQHF. The CDR3 coding sequence is TGTGCCAGCAGCTTAGCGGGCCATCAGCCCCAGCATTTT.

Ten or more counts support this clonotype. The chain combines TRBV28 with TRBJ1-1; D gene ambiguous. Per the germline V gene, CDR1 is MDHEN and CDR2 is SYDVKM. Trimming stripped 0 bases from V and 0 bases from J, with 20 bases between. The CDR3 is 19 residues long. CDR3 protein: CASSLWKLRLPMVNTEAFF. The CDR3 region has the DNA TGTGCCAGCAGTTTATGGAAGCTCAGGTTACCTATGGTGAACACTGAAGCTTTCTTT.

The J gene is TRBJ2-5, the V gene TRBV12-3 or TRBV12-4; TRBD1 matches at 7 bases. V lost 3 bases to trimming and J lost 5 bases; unmatched junction nucleotides: 9. The CDR3 is 15 residues long. CDR3 nucleotides: TGTGCCAGCAGTTTCGACGGGACAGATGATGAGACCCAGTACTTC. Encoded protein: CASSFDGTDDETQYF.

Ten or more counts support this clonotype. The CDR3 DNA is TGTGCCAGCAGTTTATTAGGGATGCTAGCGCCGAACACCGGGGAGCTGTTTTTT. Its translation: CASSLLGMLAPNTGELFF. The rearrangement links TRBV12-3 or TRBV12-4 to TRBJ2-2; weak D call: TRBD2 (6 bases). V dropped 2 bases and J dropped 0 bases, with 16 bases sitting between them. CDR3 length: 18 amino acids.